These 16 T cell receptor beta chains originate from one sample sequenced in a study of blood T cells in healthy people across ages. Through a sample-barcoded 5' primer and a J-beta primer mix, a second PCR was run for about 6 to 11 cycles. TCRdb processed the 5' RACE reads anew with MiXCR; each CDR3 protein has one entry. Seen here are approximately 1,700,000 distinct CDR3 sequences, 39% observed once, and the top ten hold 20% to 25%. Sequencing used blood. The receptors were gathered from a human donor in good health.

V is TRBV25-1 and J is TRBJ1-3; D unresolved. This CDR3 contains 14 residues. Germline V gene sequence: CDR1 MGHDK, CDR2 SYGVNS. V was shortened by 4 bases and J by 4 bases, with 11 bases between the two germline ends. This CDR3 is CASSGAAKGNTIYF. Here the CDR3 DNA reads TGTGCCAGCAGTGGGGCGGCAAAGGGAAACACCATATATTTT.

This chain links TRBV4-3 with TRBJ2-3; the match to TRBD2 covers 12 bases. From germline, CDR1 is LGHNA and CDR2 YSLEER. V gave up 2 bases and J gave up 4 bases; unmatched junction bases: 13. There are 19 residues in the CDR3. Here the CDR3 reads CASSQRWTSGDMYSDTQYF. The CDR3 DNA follows: TGCGCCAGCAGCCAACGTTGGACTAGCGGGGATATGTACTCAGATACGCAGTATTTT.

The V gene is TRBV29-1, the J gene TRBJ1-2; no reliable D call. The germline CDR1 and CDR2 sequences are SQVTM and ANQGSEA. The V and J ends lost 6 bases and 7 bases respectively, with 18 bases between them. This CDR3 is 13 amino acids long. The CDR3 DNA reads as TGCAGCGTCGGGAGAGCCGCGGGCTCTGGCTACACCTTC. Its protein is CSVGRAAGSGYTF.

Concerning this clonotype: At one end, the junction sequence differs from germline, possibly due to a read error. The chain couples TRBV15 to TRBJ2-5; the match to TRBD2 covers 10 bases. Germline V lookup: CDR1 LNHNV, CDR2 YYDKDF (reference sequence). The CDR3 is 15 residues long. Here the CDR3 reads CATSRYLAGEETRYF. The CDR3 bases are TGTGCCACCAGCAGGTACCTAGCGGGGGAAGAGACCCGGTACTTC.

This clonotype was observed a few times. The chain couples TRBV12-3 or TRBV12-4 to TRBJ2-5, with D perhaps given as TRBD1 or TRBD2 (7 bases each). V was clipped by 3 bases and J by 4 bases, with 15 bases between them. This CDR3 region has 15 residues. CDR3 in amino acids: CASSFRQGGRETQYF. The CDR3 DNA follows: TGTGCCAGCAGTTTCAGACAGGGAGGGAGAGAGACCCAGTACTTC.

Worth noting for this clonotype: At one of its ends the junction is not consistent with the germline gene, which may arise from a read error. J is TRBJ2-5 and V is TRBV4-2, with D perhaps matching TRBD2 (7 bases). The germline V gene encodes CDR1 LGHNA and CDR2 YNFKEQ. The CDR3 has 17 residues. The CDR3 spells CAGSPSRSGGSPETQYF. CDR3 DNA: TGTGCCGGCAGCCCCTCTAGATCGGGGGGCTCCCCGGAGACCCAGTACTTC.

This clonotype was seen only a few times. J is TRBJ1-5 and V is TRBV10-3; 7 bases are shared with TRBD1. This CDR3 is 16 amino acids long. V was pared by 0 bases and J by 3 bases, with 5 bases of the junction left unmatched. Germline CDR1 is ENHRY and CDR2 is SYGVKD. This CDR3 reads CAISESGGQINQPQHF. CDR3 bases: TGTGCCATCAGTGAGTCCGGGGGACAGATCAATCAGCCCCAGCATTTT.

The V gene is TRBV7-6, the J gene TRBJ1-1; D perhaps matches TRBD1 (6 bases). This CDR3 comprises 15 residues. The V gene's germline CDR1 is SGHVS and CDR2 FNYEAQ. V dropped 3 bases and J dropped 3 bases, with 14 bases sitting between them. The CDR3 protein is CASSLRQGPYTEAFF. CDR3 bases: TGTGCCAGCAGCTTGCGGCAGGGGCCTTACACTGAAGCTTTCTTT.

Only a few counts were recorded for this clonotype. This sequence joins TRBV7-9 and TRBJ1-2; the D gene is possibly TRBD1 (6 bases). Germline-derived CDR1 and CDR2 are SEHNR and FQNEAQ (reference sequence). The CDR3 has 17 amino acids. Trimming removed 3 bases from V and 4 bases from J, with 21 bases in between. The CDR3 here is CASSLGEGGQGIYGYTF. The CDR3 bases are TGTGCCAGCAGCTTGGGGGAAGGGGGGCAGGGGATCTATGGCTACACCTTC.

V and J are TRBV6-2 or TRBV6-3 and TRBJ2-2; D is unclear. This CDR3 comprises 13 residues. In germline, CDR1 is MNHEY, CDR2 SVGEGT. V lost 5 bases to trimming and J lost 6 bases, with 10 bases between them. The CDR3 region has the DNA TGTGCCAGCAGTCCGACCAGGCCCGGGGAGCTGTTTTTT. Its protein product is CASSPTRPGELFF.

This clonotype was seen more than once but under ten times. This chain links TRBV9 with TRBJ2-3; 8 nucleotides align to TRBD1. Trimming at V came to 4 bases and at J to 5 bases, leaving 6 bases not matched to a gene. The CDR3 is 14 residues long. Germline lookup yields CDR1 SGDLS and CDR2 YYNGEE. Here the CDR3 reads CASSRRGLEDTQYF. CDR3 bases: TGTGCCAGCAGCCGCAGGGGGCTGGAAGATACGCAGTATTTT.

This chain connects TRBV7-9 to TRBJ2-5; TRBD1 matches 10 bases. Germline V CDR1 and CDR2: SEHNR, FQNEAQ (reference sequence). V lost 5 bases to trimming and J lost 5 bases; unmatched junction nucleotides: 8. CDR3 length: 15 amino acids. CDR3 protein: CASSQLDRGEETQYF. The CDR3 coding sequence is TGTGCCAGCAGCCAATTGGACAGGGGGGAGGAGACCCAGTACTTC.

This clonotype has a handful of counts. The chain uses TRBV29-1 and TRBJ1-5; a weak D match, TRBD1 (6 bases). In germline, CDR1 is SQVTM, CDR2 ANQGSEA. The ends were cut back, 6 bases at V and 0 bases at J, with 12 bases in the middle. CDR3 length: 14 residues. CDR3 in amino acids: CSVRTVLSNQPQHF. CDR3 nucleotide sequence: TGCAGCGTCAGGACAGTCCTTAGCAATCAGCCCCAGCATTTT.

The chain combines TRBV7-2 with TRBJ2-3; D remains unclear. V lost 2 bases to trimming and J lost 11 bases, with 14 bases between them. Per germline, CDR1 SGHTA and CDR2 FQGNSA. The CDR3 covers 13 residues. CDR3 protein: CASSLIRTDVQYF. The CDR3 region has the DNA TGTGCCAGCAGCTTAATCCGCACAGATGTGCAGTATTTT.

This clonotype was counted between two and nine times. This chain uses TRBV29-1 with TRBJ1-1, with D perhaps TRBD1 (5 bases). This CDR3 spans 12 amino acids. Germline assignment: CDR1 SQVTM and CDR2 ANQGSEA. Trimming took 4 bases from V and 1 from J, leaving 7 bases between them. The CDR3: CSVGGANTEAFF. The CDR3 DNA follows: TGCAGCGTTGGCGGGGCGAACACTGAAGCTTTCTTT.

This clonotype was detected a few times. This chain joins TRBV5-1 and TRBJ1-2, with 8 bases fitting TRBD1. Germline CDR1 reads SGHRS; CDR2 reads YFSETQ. J gave up 8 bases and V 3 bases, and 9 bases lay outside the gene matches. The CDR3 runs to 14 residues. CDR3 DNA: TGCGCCAGCAGCTGGCAGGGGGCAGAAGAAGGCTACACCTTC. Protein product: CASSWQGAEEGYTF.